The present entry profiles one TCR beta chain with its context. The data were taken from a study of blood T cell repertoires in COVID-19. About the study: Some COVID-19 samples were acute and others convalescent; all came from the United States, Italy and Spain. Sample material is recorded as cDNA or gDNA derived from T cells, B-cell-depleted T cells, or PBMCs.

Trimming took 7 bases from V and 0 from J, leaving 10 bases between them. CDR3 size: 14 residues. Germline values: CDR1 MDHEN, CDR2 SYDVKM. Original handling: Counts of nucleated cells, estimated from reference gene primer amplification, were obtained. TCRdb keeps only in-frame clones here, not all; method: immunoSEQ multiplex PCR. V, J and clone size are those of that table, while D and trimming were read from the DNA. The sample shows approximately 70,000 clones, about nine tenths of them seen only once. The sequenced sample was peripheral blood. The chain recombines TRBV28 with TRBJ1-3; no definite D call. The TCR comes from a human donor with active COVID-19. The donor label of this sample is uncertain. CDR3 DNA: TGTGCCAGCACAAATTCTAACTCTGGAAACACCATATATTTT. Translation: CASTNSNSGNTIYF.